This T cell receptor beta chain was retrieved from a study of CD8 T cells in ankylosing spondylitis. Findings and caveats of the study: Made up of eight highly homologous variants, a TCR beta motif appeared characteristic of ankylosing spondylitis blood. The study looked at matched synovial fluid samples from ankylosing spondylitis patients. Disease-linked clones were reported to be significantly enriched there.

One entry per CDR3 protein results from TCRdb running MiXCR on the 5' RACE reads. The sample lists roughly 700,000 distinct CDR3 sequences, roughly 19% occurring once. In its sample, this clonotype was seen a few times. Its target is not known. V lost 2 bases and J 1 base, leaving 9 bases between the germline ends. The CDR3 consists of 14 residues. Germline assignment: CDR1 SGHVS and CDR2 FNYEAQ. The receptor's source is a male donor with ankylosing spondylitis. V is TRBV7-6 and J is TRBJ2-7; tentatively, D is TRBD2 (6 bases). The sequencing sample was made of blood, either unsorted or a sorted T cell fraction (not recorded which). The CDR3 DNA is TGTGCCAGCAGCTTAAGGACTATTTCCTACGAGCAGTACTTC. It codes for CASSLRTISYEQYF.